These 22 T cell receptor beta chains were all obtained from the same sample, sequenced in a study of OX40 agonist ivuxolimab in advanced cancers. TCRdb's copy holds only in-frame clones and misses some; the assay was immunoSEQ multiplex PCR. The table includes 65,000 to 95,000 clones, around 88% detected once. The source material was CD4+ or CD8+ T cells sorted from blood, sampled in a trial of the OX40 agonist ivuxolimab. All receptors come from an adult with an advanced solid tumor such as melanoma, head and neck, liver or kidney cancer.

This chain uses TRBV15 with TRBJ2-7; no clear D. V was pared by 3 bases and J by 7 bases, with 10 bases between. The CDR3 has 12 amino acids. Germline V lookup: CDR1 LNHNV, CDR2 YYDKDF (reference sequence). The CDR3 loop is CATSRVGGEQYF. The DNA of the CDR3 is TGTGCCACCAGCAGGGTAGGTGGAGAGCAGTACTTC.

The chain couples TRBV5-1 to TRBJ2-2; 9 bases map to TRBD1. The CDR3 contains 17 residues. With 2 bases clipped from V and 4 bases from J, the junction kept 9 bases outside the gene matches. Germline-derived CDR1 and CDR2 are SGHRS and YFSETQ. This CDR3 is CASSFAGQGSVTGELFF. The CDR3 DNA is TGCGCCAGCAGCTTCGCTGGACAGGGGTCAGTCACCGGGGAGCTGTTTTTT. The full variable domain, its missing parts supplied by reference TRBV5-1 and TRBJ2-2, is KAGVTQTPRYLIKTRGQQVTLSCSPISGHRSVSWYQQTPGQGLQFLFEYFSETQRNKGNFPGRFSGRQFSNSRSEMNVSTLELGDSALYLCASSFAGQGSVTGELFFGEGSRLTVL.

This sequence joins TRBV28 and TRBJ1-2; D gene ambiguous. Trimming pared 5 bases from V and 2 bases from J, leaving 18 bases between. The CDR3 length is 16 residues. CDR1 is MDHEN and CDR2 is SYDVKM in the germline V gene. The CDR3 is CASSPPRNDVNYGYTF. The DNA of the CDR3 is TGTGCCAGCAGTCCTCCTCGGAACGACGTAAACTATGGCTACACCTTC.

The rearrangement joins TRBV7-9 to TRBJ1-4; 9 bases map to TRBD1. The germline gives CDR1 SEHNR, CDR2 FQNEAQ (reference sequence). This CDR3 has 16 residues. The J segment lost 8 bases and the V segment lost 3 bases, leaving 10 bases of the junction unmatched. CDR3 amino acids: CASSFNVGTGHEKLFF. The CDR3 DNA is TGTGCCAGCAGCTTTAACGTTGGGACAGGGCACGAAAAACTGTTTTTT.

The chain carries TRBV19 and TRBJ2-6, with TRBD1 matching over 12 bases. The CDR3 length is 18 residues. Germline-derived CDR1 and CDR2 are LNHDA and SQIVND (reference sequence). Trimming at V came to 7 bases and at J to 1 base, leaving 8 bases not matched to a gene. CDR3 region: CASKKGQGALSGANVLTF. For the CDR3, the DNA is TGTGCCAGTAAAAAGGGACAGGGGGCGCTTTCTGGGGCCAACGTCCTGACTTTC.

The chain combines TRBV19 with TRBJ2-3, with 8 bases identical to TRBD2. The CDR3 spans 15 residues. The germline V gene encodes CDR1 LNHDA and CDR2 SQIVND (reference sequence). V lost 3 bases to trimming and J lost 0 bases; unmatched junction nucleotides: 2. CDR3: CASSMLAGSTDTQYF. CDR3 nucleotide sequence: TGTGCCAGTAGTATGTTAGCGGGGAGCACAGATACGCAGTATTTT.

This clone was counted a few times. The chain couples TRBV7-2 to TRBJ2-7; D gene ambiguous. Trimming took off 4 bases at V and 3 bases at J, with 7 bases between the two ends. This CDR3 is 12 amino acids long. Germline V gene sequence: CDR1 SGHTA, CDR2 FQGNSA. CDR3 in DNA: TGTGCCAGCAGCTACACTAACTACGAGCAGTACTTC. Translated, it gives CASSYTNYEQYF.

This sequence joins TRBV28 and TRBJ1-1; unclear D gene. CDR1 is MDHEN and CDR2 is SYDVKM in the germline V gene. Trimming took 5 bases from V and 3 from J, leaving 13 bases between them. The CDR3 contains 14 residues. CDR3 in amino acids: CASSPSRSDTEAFF. The CDR3, as DNA: TGTGCCAGCAGTCCCTCTAGATCTGACACTGAAGCTTTCTTT.

The V gene is TRBV4-3, the J gene TRBJ1-1; D remains unclear. CDR3 length equals 14 residues. Germline values: CDR1 LGHNA, CDR2 YSLEER. V was clipped by 0 bases and J by 1 base, with 6 bases between them. The CDR3 DNA reads as TGCGCCAGCAGCCAAGACCGGAGGAACACTGAAGCTTTCTTT. Translated, it gives CASSQDRRNTEAFF.

The chain joins TRBV7-2 to TRBJ2-3; TRBD2 aligns across 13 bases. The length of the CDR3 is 16 residues. After removal of 3 bases from V and 1 base from J, the junction contained 1 base not matched to a gene. In germline, CDR1 is SGHTA, CDR2 FQGNSA. The CDR3 reads CASSLGLAGRTDTQYF. As DNA, the CDR3 is TGTGCCAGCAGCTTGGGACTAGCGGGACGCACAGATACGCAGTATTTT.

The V and J genes are TRBV28 and TRBJ2-1; D is undetermined. Germline lookup yields CDR1 MDHEN and CDR2 SYDVKM. The CDR3 is 13 residues long. Trimming took 5 bases from V and 7 from J, leaving 12 bases between them. CDR3 sequence reads: CASSPTLGNEQFF. In nucleotides, the CDR3 is TGTGCCAGCAGTCCGACCCTGGGGAATGAGCAGTTCTTC.

The genes are TRBV6-5 and TRBJ2-7; D could derive from TRBD1 or TRBD2 (5 bases each). Per the germline V gene, CDR1 is MNHEY and CDR2 is SVGAGI. This CDR3 contains 16 residues. V was cut by 0 bases and J by 3 bases, with 15 bases left in between. The CDR3 region is CASSYSSGATFYEQYF. The CDR3 DNA is TGTGCCAGCAGTTACTCTTCCGGGGCGACCTTCTACGAGCAGTACTTC.

The V and J genes are TRBV7-3 and TRBJ2-2; D is unclear. Germline CDR1 is SGHTA and CDR2 is FQGTGA. The CDR3 consists of 14 residues. The V and J ends lost 4 bases and 1 base respectively, with 7 bases between them. CDR3 sequence (DNA): TGTGCCAGCAGCTCCCCCCAGAACACCGGGGAGCTGTTTTTT. Protein product: CASSSPQNTGELFF. The variable domain in full, with the rest retrieved from reference TRBV7-3 and TRBJ2-2, is GAGVSQTPSNKVTEKGKYVELRCDPISGHTALYWYRQSLGQGPEFLIYFQGTGAADDSGLPNDRFFAVRPEGSVSTLKIQRTERGDSAVYLCASSSPQNTGELFFGEGSRLTVL.

The V and J genes are TRBV5-1 and TRBJ2-3; D is ambiguous. The CDR3 is 14 residues long. The germline V gene encodes CDR1 SGHRS and CDR2 YFSETQ. The V end was cut by 0 bases, the J end by 2 bases, with 7 bases between. CDR3: CASSLVGHTDTQYF. The CDR3 bases are TGCGCCAGCAGCTTGGTCGGCCACACAGATACGCAGTATTTT.

This clone has a single count. This sequence joins TRBV6-5 and TRBJ2-2; D gene uncertain. CDR3 length equals 11 residues. The V gene lost 8 bases and the J gene lost 6 bases, with 7 bases spanning the gap. Germline V gives CDR1 MNHEY, CDR2 SVGAGI. DNA for the CDR3: TGTGCCAGCTCCATGGCCGGGGAGCTGTTTTTT. It specifies CASSMAGELFF.

CDR3: CASSVGAGVAETQYF. The CDR3 DNA follows: TGTGCCAGCAGCGTAGGGGCAGGGGTGGCAGAGACCCAGTACTTC. The rearrangement joins TRBV9 to TRBJ2-5; TRBD1 might be the D (6 bases). This CDR3 is built from 15 residues. Germline CDR1 is SGDLS and CDR2 is YYNGEE. Trimming cost V 0 bases and J 4 bases, with 13 bases left between them.

This chain joins TRBV6-1 and TRBJ2-1; 11 bases agree with TRBD1. Germline loops: CDR1 MNHNS, CDR2 SASEGT. The CDR3 sequence is 15 residues long. After removal of 4 bases from V and 7 bases from J, the junction contained 6 bases not matched to a gene. This CDR3 is CASSGAGQGENEQFF. The CDR3, as DNA: TGTGCCAGCAGTGGGGCGGGACAGGGGGAGAATGAGCAGTTCTTC.

There are a few counts of this clone. This chain links TRBV6-6 with TRBJ2-1, with D perhaps TRBD2 (5 bases). This CDR3 is built from 12 residues. The ends were cut back, 2 bases at V and 10 bases at J, with 9 bases in the middle. In germline, CDR1 is MNHNY, CDR2 SVGAGI (reference sequence). The chain's CDR3 is CASSYPSGEQFF. The CDR3 coding sequence is TGTGCCAGCAGTTACCCATCGGGGGAGCAGTTCTTC.

This clone came up once. The V call is TRBV11-3, the J call TRBJ2-1; TRBD2 matches 7 bases. The CDR3 length is 14 residues. The junction had 4 bases not matched to a gene; V was cut back by 5 bases and J by 3 bases. In germline, CDR1 is SGHNT, CDR2 YENEEA. The CDR3 sequence is CASSAGDYYNEQFF. The CDR3 bases are TGTGCCAGCAGCGCGGGGGACTACTACAATGAGCAGTTCTTC.

The chain couples TRBV10-1 to TRBJ2-3, with TRBD2 matching 8 bases. Trimming removed 6 bases from V and 0 bases from J; junction bases left unmatched: 14. Germline assignment: CDR1 WNHNN and CDR2 SYGVQD (reference sequence). The CDR3 length is 18 residues. The CDR3 DNA reads as TGCGCCAGCAGAGATCCCCCGATACTAGCGGCTAGCACAGATACGCAGTATTTT. Its protein is CASRDPPILAASTDTQYF.

The chain is built from TRBV18 and TRBJ1-1, with D unclear. Trimming took 3 bases from V and 1 from J, leaving 6 bases between them. The germline V gene encodes CDR1 KGHSH and CDR2 LQKENI. The CDR3 is 13 residues long. CDR3 in DNA: TGTGCCAGCTCACCGATGGGGAACACTGAAGCTTTCTTT. Its translation is CASSPMGNTEAFF.

The genes are TRBV7-2 and TRBJ2-4; a possible D gene is TRBD2 (6 bases). Trimming shortened V by 0 bases and J by 5 bases, and 11 bases separated the two germline ends. The CDR3 covers 15 residues. Looked up from germline, CDR1 is SGHTA and CDR2 is FQGNSA. CDR3 coding DNA: TGTGCCAGCAGCTTAGCGCGCGGGACCCAAAACATTCAGTACTTC. Its translation: CASSLARGTQNIQYF.